Sequencing of this TCR beta chain was carried out in a study of CD4 T cells in relation to SARS-CoV-2 and coronaviruses. Overall study: Convalescent patients were fewer than ten males and a handful of females; two were Hispanic.

Profiling relied on immunoSEQ multiplex PCR, and the TCRdb table lists in-frame clones only, not all of them. The data contain some 11,000 clones, over 80% of them singletons. The CDR3 totals 13 residues. Trimming removed 7 bases from V and 7 bases from J; junction bases left unmatched: 9. Germline V gene lookup returns CDR1 SQVTM and CDR2 ANQGSEA. Naive and memory CD4+ T cells came from enriched cryopreserved PBMCs. In regard to this clone: Its antigen is undetermined.

General study findings and limits: No donor gave both pre-pandemic and post-infection samples. Monoreactive clones expanded significantly more to SARS-CoV-2 than crossreactive clones did.

The chain is built from TRBV29-1 and TRBJ1-5; 8 bases agree with TRBD1. Input material: naive CD4+ T cells from PBMCs. Subset given: naive CD4+ T cells isolated by negative enrichment. This receptor was obtained from an adult with COVID-19. DNA for the CDR3: TGCAGCGCCTCCGGGACAGGAACCCAGCCCCAGCATTTT. It translates to CSASGTGTQPQHF.